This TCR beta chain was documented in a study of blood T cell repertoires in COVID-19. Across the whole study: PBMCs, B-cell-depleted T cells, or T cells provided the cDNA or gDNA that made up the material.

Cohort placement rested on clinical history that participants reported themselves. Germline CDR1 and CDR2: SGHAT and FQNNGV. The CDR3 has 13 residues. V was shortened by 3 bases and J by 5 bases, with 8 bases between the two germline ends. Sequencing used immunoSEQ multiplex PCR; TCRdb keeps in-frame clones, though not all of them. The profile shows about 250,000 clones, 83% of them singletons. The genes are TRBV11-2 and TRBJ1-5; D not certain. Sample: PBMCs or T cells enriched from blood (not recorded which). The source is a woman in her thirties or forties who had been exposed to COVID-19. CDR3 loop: CASSFGTDQPQHF. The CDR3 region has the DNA TGTGCCAGCAGCTTTGGTACAGATCAGCCCCAGCATTTT.